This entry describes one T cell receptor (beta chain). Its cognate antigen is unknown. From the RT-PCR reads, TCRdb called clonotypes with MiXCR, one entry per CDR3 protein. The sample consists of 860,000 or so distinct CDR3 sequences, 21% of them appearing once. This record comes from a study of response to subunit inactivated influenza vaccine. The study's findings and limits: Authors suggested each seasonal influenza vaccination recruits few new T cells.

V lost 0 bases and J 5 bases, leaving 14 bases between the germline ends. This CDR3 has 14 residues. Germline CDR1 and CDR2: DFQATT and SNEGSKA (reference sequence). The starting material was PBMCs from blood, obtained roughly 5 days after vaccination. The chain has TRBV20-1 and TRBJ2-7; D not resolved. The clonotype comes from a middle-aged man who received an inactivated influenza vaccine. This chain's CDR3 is CSARDRIGKNEQYF. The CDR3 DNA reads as TGCAGTGCTAGAGATCGTATAGGGAAGAACGAGCAGTACTTC.